This TCR beta chain came from a study of T cells in Graves' hyperthyroidism and ophthalmopathy. Study observations and caveats: The model foresaw ophthalmopathy a median approximately 6.3 months prior to onset.

In regard to this clonotype: What it binds is not known.

V shed 4 bases, J shed 3 bases, and the junction held 6 bases outside the gene matches. Germline CDR1 is SGHAT and CDR2 is FQNNGV. This CDR3 is built from 14 residues. Patients were excluded because of uncontrolled infection, other autoimmune disease, pregnancy or lactation. It was RNA transcripts that yielded the amplified TCR beta CDR3 regions. The HTBI set primed first-round TCR CDR3 RT-PCR. TCRdb reanalysed the multiplex PCR reads using MiXCR and keeps one entry per CDR3 protein. The repertoire holds a few hundred thousand distinct CDR3 sequences, with about 22% as singletons. The receptor comes from a woman aged 70-85 years with Graves' ophthalmopathy. Sample: blood. V is TRBV11-2 and J is TRBJ2-7; 7 nucleotides align to TRBD1. The CDR3 DNA reads TGTGCCAGCAGCTGGGACAGCTGGGGCTACGAGCAGTACTTC. Its translation: CASSWDSWGYEQYF.